These 9 T cell receptor beta chains were sequenced from one sample in a study of CD8 T cells in ankylosing spondylitis. Study observations and caveats: A motif in TCR beta, a set of about 8 highly homologous variants, appeared characteristic of ankylosing spondylitis blood.

TCRdb independently ran MiXCR on the 5' RACE reads; one entry per CDR3 protein. The sample shows about 330,000 distinct CDR3 sequences, 7.5% to 9% of them seen only once. Their recognized antigens are unknown. The material sequenced was blood, either unsorted or a sorted T cell fraction (not recorded which). The origin of the receptors is a male donor with ankylosing spondylitis.

The CDR3 sequence: CASRQTAYEQYF. CDR3 nucleotide sequence: TGTGCCAGCAGGCAGACAGCCTACGAGCAGTACTTC. This rearrangement joins TRBV2 to TRBJ2-7; a weak D match, TRBD1 (5 bases). Between the trimmed V and J ends, which lost 6 bases and 2 bases, there was a span of 8 bases. Germline V CDR1 and CDR2: SNHLY, FYNNEI. The CDR3 covers 12 residues.

The sample holds a few counts of this clonotype. The CDR3 DNA sequence: TGTGCCAGTAGTATAGTTGGACAGCCGTATGGCTACACCTTC. Residues: CASSIVGQPYGYTF. The V and J genes are TRBV19 and TRBJ1-2; perhaps TRBD1 as D (6 bases). Trimming left V 1 base short and J 5 bases short, with 11 bases between. From germline, CDR1 is LNHDA and CDR2 SQIVND (reference sequence). The CDR3 runs 14 residues. Full variable domain (rest looked up from reference TRBV19 and TRBJ1-2): DGGITQSPKYLFRKEGQNVTLSCEQNLNHDAMYWYRQDPGQGLRLIYYSQIVNDFQKGDIAEGYSVSREKKESFPLTVTSAQKNPTAFYLCASSIVGQPYGYTFGSGTRLTVV.

This clonotype was seen a few times. The gene calls are TRBV27 and TRBJ1-4; D unclear. There are 14 residues in the CDR3. V lost 4 bases and J 8 bases, leaving 14 bases between the germline ends. Per the germline V gene, CDR1 is MNHEY and CDR2 is SMNVEV (reference sequence). The CDR3 bases are TGTGCCAGCAGTTCGCCCCCTTTGAGGGAAAAACTGTTTTTT. Translating gives CASSSPPLREKLFF.

This clonotype was counted only a few times. In DNA, the CDR3 is TGTGCCAGCAGCCCAGGGACAGACCCTTATGGCTACACCTTC. Protein product: CASSPGTDPYGYTF. The V gene is TRBV7-9, the J gene TRBJ1-2, with 7 positions matching TRBD1. The J segment lost 5 bases and the V segment lost 5 bases, leaving 8 bases of the junction unmatched. Germline CDR1 reads SEHNR; CDR2 reads FQNEAQ (reference sequence). This CDR3 region has 14 residues.

This clonotype has a handful of counts. The chain recombines TRBV6-5 with TRBJ1-1, with TRBD1 as a possible D gene (6 bases). CDR1 is MNHEY and CDR2 is SVGAGI in the germline V gene. The CDR3 length is 12 residues. Trimming removed 7 bases from V and 7 bases from J, with 13 bases in between. CDR3 nucleotides: TGTGCCAGCACCCTCGAGGGGGGTGAAGCTTTCTTT. Translated: CASTLEGGEAFF.

This clonotype was recorded many times. The gene calls are TRBV27 and TRBJ2-3; D unclear. The V gene's germline CDR1 is MNHEY and CDR2 SMNVEV (reference sequence). V lost 0 bases to trimming and J lost 6 bases, with 4 bases between them. The CDR3 contains 12 residues. The CDR3 sequence: CASSLSGDTQYF. CDR3 bases: TGTGCCAGCAGTTTATCAGGGGATACGCAGTATTTT.

The chain combines TRBV3-1 with TRBJ1-2; no reliable D call. Germline V CDR1 and CDR2: LGHDT, YNNKEL (reference sequence). The V and J ends lost 4 bases and 5 bases respectively, with 14 bases between them. The CDR3 contains 14 residues. The CDR3 bases are TGTGCCAGCAGCCGAGCCGGAGTGCGGTATGGCTACACCTTC. This gives the protein CASSRAGVRYGYTF.

This clonotype was observed at least ten times. The chain recombines TRBV29-1 with TRBJ2-7, with D perhaps TRBD1 (6 bases). The CDR3 consists of 13 residues. V dropped 4 bases and J dropped 8 bases, with 18 bases sitting between them. The germline gives CDR1 SQVTM, CDR2 ANQGSEA. The CDR3 DNA reads TGCAGCGTTGGGGCAGGGGAATTTTTACAGCAGTACTTC. Its protein product is CSVGAGEFLQQYF.

This clonotype was observed a handful of times. The chain links TRBV6-1 to TRBJ1-2; 11 nucleotides align to TRBD1. In germline, CDR1 is MNHNS, CDR2 SASEGT. The CDR3 length is 13 residues. Unmatched junction bases numbered 3, after V lost 5 bases and J lost 7 bases. CDR3: CASSQGQGVGYTF. The CDR3 coding sequence is TGTGCCAGCAGTCAGGGACAGGGGGTTGGCTACACCTTC.